This T cell receptor beta chain was retrieved from a study of OX40 agonist ivuxolimab in advanced cancers. Method: immunoSEQ multiplex PCR; TCRdb's copy keeps in-frame clones and lacks some. The sample carries 55,000 to 70,000 clones, about 82% recorded once. CDR1 is SEHNR, CDR2 FQNEAQ, per germline (reference sequence). J was trimmed by 4 bases and V by 4 bases; bases with no gene match: 1. The CDR3 totals 15 residues. This TCR came from an adult with an advanced solid tumor such as melanoma, head and neck, liver or kidney cancer. Material: CD4+ or CD8+ T cells sorted from blood, obtained in a trial of the OX40 agonist ivuxolimab. The chain links TRBV7-9 to TRBJ2-1; 13 positions match TRBD2. Here the CDR3 DNA reads TGTGCCAGCAGCTGGACTAGCGGGGGTTACAATGAGCAGTTCTTC. It codes for CASSWTSGGYNEQFF.